The 26 T cell receptor beta chains listed next were all sequenced from one sample in a study of CD8+ T cells in alopecia areata. cDNA prepared by RNA extraction and subsequent reverse transcription served as the template for sequencing. Measured with immunoSEQ multiplex PCR; TCRdb has only the in-frame clones, and not every one. Here the sample spans around 150,000 clones, approximately 57% being singletons. Treatment noted: oral pan-JAK inhibitor, 5-10 mg twice daily. The starting material was CD4+ T cells sorted from blood, obtained at week 24, from a patient treated with tofacitinib. These receptors came from a human donor with alopecia areata.

The genes are TRBV7-9 and TRBJ1-2, with a weak D call TRBD1 (5 bases). V shed 3 bases and J shed 4 bases, with 9 bases lying between them. CDR3 length equals 13 residues. Germline lookup yields CDR1 SEHNR and CDR2 FQNEAQ (reference sequence). CDR3 sequence reads: CASSLTGGYGYTF. The CDR3 nucleotides read TGTGCCAGCAGCTTGACTGGGGGCTATGGCTACACCTTC.

This clone was seen a handful of times. This chain uses TRBV6-1 with TRBJ2-5; TRBD1 is a possible D gene (6 bases). V lost 8 bases and J lost 5, with 18 bases in between. The germline CDR1 and CDR2 sequences are MNHNS and SASEGT. This CDR3 has 14 amino acids. The CDR3 DNA reads as TGTGCCAGCCAGAGGGGCGTGGGGGCGGAGACCCAGTACTTC. Translated, it gives CASQRGVGAETQYF.

The rearrangement joins TRBV27 to TRBJ1-2; 11 nucleotides line up with TRBD1. The CDR3 is made up of 12 amino acids. CDR1 is MNHEY, CDR2 SMNVEV, per germline (reference sequence). V lost 8 bases, J lost 8 bases, and 4 bases stayed unmatched. CDR3 in amino acids: CASRTGGGGYTF. The CDR3 bases are TGTGCCAGCCGGACAGGGGGCGGAGGCTACACCTTC.

The chain combines TRBV2 with TRBJ1-5; 8 nucleotides match TRBD1. The CDR3 length is 13 residues. V was pared by 4 bases and J by 5 bases, with 1 base of the junction left unmatched. The germline CDR1 and CDR2 sequences are SNHLY and FYNNEI. This chain's CDR3 is CASSGTGYQPQHF. In DNA, the CDR3 is TGTGCCAGCAGTGGGACAGGGTATCAGCCCCAGCATTTT.

The rearrangement joins TRBV30 to TRBJ2-3; 10 nucleotides align to TRBD2. J gave up 2 bases and V 4 bases, and 6 bases lay outside the gene matches. Germline loops: CDR1 GTSNPN, CDR2 SVGIG (reference sequence). CDR3 length equals 15 residues. CDR3 in amino acids: CAWTTSGAPTDTQYF. As DNA, the CDR3 is TGTGCCTGGACCACTAGCGGGGCACCCACAGATACGCAGTATTTT.

The table lists this clone with a count of one. The genes are TRBV25-1 and TRBJ2-1; D is undetermined. The CDR3 is 10 residues long. V was trimmed by 3 bases and J by 10 bases, leaving 4 bases between them. In germline, CDR1 is MGHDK, CDR2 SYGVNS. The CDR3 loop is CASSDGEQFF. The DNA of the CDR3 is TGTGCCAGCAGTGATGGGGAGCAGTTCTTC.

The chain couples TRBV10-3 to TRBJ1-5; D gene uncertain. V shed 11 bases and J shed 1 base, with 15 bases lying between them. The CDR3 is made up of 14 amino acids. In germline, CDR1 is ENHRY, CDR2 SYGVKD. CDR3 amino acids: CAARTDESNQPQHF. In DNA form, the CDR3 reads TGTGCCGCACGGACGGACGAGAGCAATCAGCCCCAGCATTTT.

The chain combines TRBV18 with TRBJ1-5, with D possibly TRBD1 on 5 matching bases. Germline-derived CDR1 and CDR2 are KGHSH and LQKENI. The CDR3 is 14 residues long. V lost 6 bases and J 2 bases, leaving 11 bases between the germline ends. Here the CDR3 reads CASSTGVGNQPQHF. CDR3 DNA: TGTGCCAGCTCCACGGGGGTTGGCAATCAGCCCCAGCATTTT.

The genes are TRBV30 and TRBJ2-7, with a possible D match to TRBD2 (6 bases). V was clipped by 5 bases and J by 0 bases, with 14 bases between them. This CDR3 region has 14 residues. CDR1 and CDR2 from the germline V gene are GTSNPN and SVGIG (reference sequence). The CDR3 spells CAWLPQGLSYEQYF. The CDR3 nucleotides are TGTGCCTGGCTCCCTCAGGGACTCTCCTACGAGCAGTACTTC.

This clone was observed once. V usage is TRBV2 and J usage is TRBJ2-7, with D possibly TRBD2 on 6 matching bases. Germline lookup yields CDR1 SNHLY and CDR2 FYNNEI. The CDR3 is 14 residues long. With 5 bases removed from V and 0 bases from J, the gap between germline ends came to 11 bases. The CDR3 DNA follows: TGTGCCAGCAGTCGGGACTCGAGCTCCTACGAGCAGTACTTC. It yields the protein CASSRDSSSYEQYF.

This clone was seen more than once but under ten times. The chain uses TRBV19 and TRBJ2-2; 7 nucleotides match TRBD1. Germline V CDR1 and CDR2: LNHDA, SQIVND (reference sequence). The V gene end was trimmed by 6 bases and the J gene end by 0 bases; junction bases not matched to a gene: 7. The CDR3 contains 16 residues. CDR3 region: CASRNPGQPNTGELFF. The CDR3 DNA follows: TGTGCCAGTAGGAATCCGGGACAGCCGAACACCGGGGAGCTGTTTTTT.

V and J are TRBV29-1 and TRBJ2-7; D is perhaps TRBD1 or TRBD2 (5 bases each). Trimming stripped 4 bases from V and 2 bases from J, with 9 bases between. Germline CDR1 SQVTM, CDR2 ANQGSEA. The CDR3 loop spans 12 amino acids. CDR3 sequence: CSVGEGTYEQYF. The DNA of the CDR3 is TGCAGCGTTGGAGAGGGGACCTACGAGCAGTACTTC.

The chain has TRBV20-1 and TRBJ1-1; TRBD1 agrees at 7 bases. V shed 6 bases and J 8 bases; nucleotides not matched to a gene: 6. The germline V gene encodes CDR1 DFQATT and CDR2 SNEGSKA (reference sequence). The CDR3 spans 11 residues. CDR3 DNA sequence: TGCAGTGCCCAGGGACAGACCGAAGCTTTCTTT. Amino acids: CSAQGQTEAFF.

CDR3 in DNA: TGTGCCAGCAGTTTTCTAGGGCTCTCTGGGGCCAACGTCCTGACTTTC. It specifies CASSFLGLSGANVLTF. The chain uses TRBV5-6 and TRBJ2-6; D is undetermined. V lost 5 bases and J lost 0, with 12 bases in between. This CDR3 comprises 16 residues. Looked up from germline, CDR1 is SGHDT and CDR2 is YYEEEE.

The chain combines TRBV29-1 with TRBJ2-2; D is unresolved. There are 12 residues in the CDR3. V was cut by 3 bases and J by 5 bases, with 7 bases left in between. Germline-derived CDR1 and CDR2 are SQVTM and ANQGSEA. The CDR3 reads CSVEPLTGELFF. The CDR3 region has the DNA TGCAGCGTTGAGCCACTTACCGGGGAGCTGTTTTTT.

A few counts support this clone. This sequence joins TRBV6-6 and TRBJ2-7; maybe TRBD1 (6 bases). This CDR3 comprises 15 residues. CDR1 and CDR2 from the germline V gene are MNHNY and SVGAGI (reference sequence). The V and J ends lost 2 bases and 2 bases respectively, with 13 bases between them. The CDR3 spells CASSYGQFTTYEQYF. In DNA, the CDR3 is TGTGCCAGCAGTTACGGACAGTTTACGACCTACGAGCAGTACTTC.

In this sample, this clone turned up a few times. The chain couples TRBV28 to TRBJ2-3; D not certain. CDR1 and CDR2 (germline): MDHEN, SYDVKM. The V and J ends lost 10 bases and 4 bases respectively, with 15 bases between them. There are 13 residues in the CDR3. The CDR3 loop reads CATTTDLPDTQYF. DNA for the CDR3: TGTGCCACCACTACTGACCTTCCAGATACGCAGTATTTT.

V gene TRBV12-5 combines with J gene TRBJ1-3; no definite D call. Germline values: CDR1 LGHNT, CDR2 FRNRAP. V shed 4 bases and J shed 1 base, with 14 bases lying between them. The CDR3 has 16 residues. The CDR3 spells CASGWTEYYSGNTIYF. For the CDR3, the DNA is TGTGCTAGTGGTTGGACGGAATATTATTCTGGAAACACCATATATTTT.

V usage is TRBV29-1 and J usage is TRBJ2-7, with D perhaps matching TRBD2 (6 bases). V was shortened by 5 bases and J by 7 bases, with 21 bases between the two germline ends. The CDR3 has 14 residues. The germline V gene has CDR1 SQVTM and CDR2 ANQGSEA. CDR3 nucleotides: TGCAGCGTTCTCGCTAGCGTCAGCCCGGGGGAGCAGTACTTC. This translates into CSVLASVSPGEQYF.

This clone was detected only a few times. The rearrangement uses TRBV29-1 and TRBJ2-3, with D unclear. Germline V gene lookup returns CDR1 SQVTM and CDR2 ANQGSEA. This CDR3 is built from 13 residues. V shed 7 bases and J shed 0 bases, with 11 bases lying between them. The CDR3 sequence: CSAKGSSTDTQYF. The CDR3 DNA follows: TGCAGCGCCAAAGGTAGTAGCACAGATACGCAGTATTTT.

This clone was observed a few times. The rearrangement joins TRBV11-2 to TRBJ2-1; no clear D gene. The length of the CDR3 is 13 residues. Germline V gives CDR1 SGHAT, CDR2 FQNNGV. The V end lost 5 bases, the J end lost 5 bases, and 10 bases lay between the germline ends. CDR3 bases: TGTGCCAGCAGCCAAACAATAAACAATGAGCAGTTCTTC. It specifies CASSQTINNEQFF.

The V gene is TRBV30, the J gene TRBJ1-1; D uncertain. Germline assignment: CDR1 GTSNPN and CDR2 SVGIG (reference sequence). This CDR3 has 15 residues. Trimming took 5 bases from V and 0 from J, leaving 16 bases between them. The CDR3 spells CAWAPGGEMNTEAFF. DNA for the CDR3: TGTGCCTGGGCCCCTGGTGGAGAGATGAACACTGAAGCTTTCTTT.

The chain employs TRBV30 and TRBJ2-2; possibly TRBD2 for D (5 bases). V was cut by 4 bases and J by 1 base, with 10 bases left in between. The CDR3 sequence is 14 residues long. In germline, CDR1 is GTSNPN, CDR2 SVGIG (reference sequence). CDR3: CAWTHSVNTGELFF. For the CDR3, the DNA is TGTGCCTGGACCCATAGCGTGAACACCGGGGAGCTGTTTTTT.

This clone was found a few times. The J gene is TRBJ1-1, the V gene TRBV5-6; 9 nucleotides match TRBD1. This CDR3 spans 14 amino acids. Germline values: CDR1 SGHDT, CDR2 YYEEEE. The junction had 9 bases not matched to a gene; V was cut back by 6 bases and J by 6 bases. This CDR3 is CASTMGDRVSEAFF. The CDR3 DNA reads as TGTGCCAGCACCATGGGGGACAGGGTCTCTGAAGCTTTCTTT.

The chain couples TRBV30 to TRBJ1-2; 8 nucleotides match TRBD1. V shed 4 bases, J shed 1 base, and the junction held 14 bases outside the gene matches. Germline values: CDR1 GTSNPN, CDR2 SVGIG (reference sequence). The CDR3 length is 17 residues. The CDR3 is CAWTPRTDRGSNYGYTF. CDR3 DNA sequence: TGTGCCTGGACTCCGCGGACAGACAGGGGAAGTAACTATGGCTACACCTTC.

V and J are TRBV12-5 and TRBJ1-1, with a tentative D call TRBD1 (5 bases). The germline V gene encodes CDR1 LGHNT and CDR2 FRNRAP. Trimming shortened V by 6 bases and J by 5 bases, and 13 bases separated the two germline ends. The CDR3 is 13 residues long. This CDR3 is CASGPGGRTEAFF. Written as DNA, the CDR3 is TGTGCTAGTGGCCCGGGGGGAAGGACTGAAGCTTTCTTT.